Presented here are 24 T cell receptor beta chains from one specimen sequenced in a study of PD-1 blockade in classical Hodgkin lymphoma. Every patient relapsed after autologous stem cell transplantation, and brentuximab vedotin exposure varied. Data came from immunoSEQ multiplex PCR; TCRdb stores just in-frame clones and leaves some out. The data contain over 35,000 clones, 86% of them singletons. The specimen was peripheral blood mononuclear cells (PBMCs), collected before the second cycle of nivolumab. Source of these receptors: a human donor with classical Hodgkin lymphoma.

This clone was counted only a few times. The CDR3, as DNA: TGTGCCAGCAGCCAGGGACCTGATCGGTACGAGCAGTACTTC. Protein sequence: CASSQGPDRYEQYF. V gene TRBV6-5 combines with J gene TRBJ2-7; D may correspond to TRBD1 or TRBD2 (5 bases each). This CDR3 region has 14 residues. Germline values: CDR1 MNHEY, CDR2 SVGAGI. Trimming left V 6 bases short and J 4 bases short, with 16 bases between.

This clone was seen only a few times. The chain couples TRBV19 to TRBJ2-5; D could derive from TRBD1 or TRBD2 (5 bases each). V was trimmed by 11 bases and J by 4 bases, leaving 20 bases between them. The germline V gene has CDR1 LNHDA and CDR2 SQIVND (reference sequence). The CDR3 covers 14 residues. CDR3 loop: CASCRRQGSETQYF. For the CDR3, the DNA is TGTGCCTCCTGCCGGAGGCAGGGATCAGAGACCCAGTACTTC.

The chain employs TRBV6-5 and TRBJ2-1; 10 positions agree with TRBD2. This CDR3 comprises 16 residues. V lost 2 bases and J lost 3; bases outside the gene matches: 4. The germline gives CDR1 MNHEY, CDR2 SVGAGI. The CDR3 loop reads CASSYLGLADYNEQFF. The CDR3, as DNA: TGTGCCAGCAGTTACCTCGGACTAGCGGACTACAATGAGCAGTTCTTC.

The rearrangement uses TRBV29-1 and TRBJ1-1, with D unresolved. Trimming left V 4 bases short and J 1 base short, with 4 bases between. Per the germline V gene, CDR1 is SQVTM and CDR2 is ANQGSEA. CDR3 length: 11 residues. CDR3: CSVVRNTEAFF. The CDR3 DNA sequence: TGCAGCGTTGTACGGAACACTGAAGCTTTCTTT.

The chain links TRBV7-6 to TRBJ1-5; D is uncertain. The CDR3 totals 13 residues. Trimming removed 1 base from V and 3 bases from J, with 4 bases in between. The germline V gene has CDR1 SGHVS and CDR2 FNYEAQ. CDR3 nucleotide sequence: TGTGCCAGCAGCTTAGAGAACAATCAGCCCCAGCATTTT. It encodes CASSLENNQPQHF.

The sample holds a few counts of this clone. The chain recombines TRBV5-1 with TRBJ2-3; 7 bases are a match to TRBD1. Germline V gives CDR1 SGHRS, CDR2 YFSETQ. CDR3 length equals 17 residues. Trimming removed 0 bases from V and 1 base from J; junction bases left unmatched: 8. The CDR3 protein is CASSLADRQGGTDTQYF. As DNA, the CDR3 is TGCGCCAGCAGCTTGGCCGATCGACAGGGAGGCACAGATACGCAGTATTTT.

The chain recombines TRBV7-2 with TRBJ2-3; D is possibly TRBD1 or TRBD2 (5 bases each). CDR1 and CDR2 (germline): SGHTA, FQGNSA. The CDR3 has 20 amino acids. V lost 0 bases and J 0 bases, leaving 22 bases between the germline ends. Here the CDR3 reads CASSLAVGGLTGQSTDTQYF. CDR3 nucleotide sequence: TGTGCCAGCAGCTTAGCGGTGGGCGGGCTCACCGGACAAAGCACAGATACGCAGTATTTT.

The chain recombines TRBV7-8 with TRBJ1-1; D gene unclear. CDR1 is SGHVS, CDR2 FQNEAQ, per germline. The CDR3 length is 14 residues. Trimming left V 2 bases short and J 4 bases short, with 11 bases between. CDR3 sequence (DNA): TGTGCCAGCAGCTTAAGTGGGTTAGGCACTGAAGCTTTCTTT. Translating gives CASSLSGLGTEAFF.

The CDR3 region is CASSLAAVGALYGYTF. The CDR3 DNA sequence: TGCGCCAGCAGCTTGGCGGCGGTGGGAGCCCTATATGGCTACACCTTC. This chain connects TRBV5-1 to TRBJ1-2; D gene uncertain. The germline V gene encodes CDR1 SGHRS and CDR2 YFSETQ. CDR3 length equals 16 residues. Trimming pared 0 bases from V and 5 bases from J, leaving 17 bases between.

V and J are TRBV5-4 and TRBJ2-7, with D possibly matching TRBD2 (5 bases). Trimming removed 4 bases from V and 5 bases from J, with 16 bases in between. The CDR3 consists of 14 residues. CDR1 is SGHNT and CDR2 is YYREEE in the germline V gene (reference sequence). This CDR3 reads CASSDGLLRDEQYF. The CDR3 region has the DNA TGTGCCAGCAGCGACGGACTCCTGAGGGACGAGCAGTACTTC.

The chain carries TRBV7-9 and TRBJ1-5; D remains ambiguous. V gave up 3 bases and J gave up 6 bases, with 9 bases separating them. CDR3 length: 13 amino acids. Looked up from germline, CDR1 is SEHNR and CDR2 is FQNEAQ (reference sequence). CDR3 in DNA: TGTGCCAGCAGCTTGGGAACGGTTCAGCCCCAGCATTTT. It translates to CASSLGTVQPQHF.

The J gene is TRBJ2-7, the V gene TRBV19; tentative D call: TRBD1 (5 bases). V was clipped by 3 bases and J by 4 bases, with 10 bases between them. The germline CDR1 and CDR2 sequences are LNHDA and SQIVND (reference sequence). The CDR3 contains 13 residues. For the CDR3, the DNA is TGTGCCAGTAGTATCATAGGGGATTACGAGCAGTACTTC. This translates into CASSIIGDYEQYF.

The V call is TRBV19, the J call TRBJ2-2; the D gene is possibly TRBD2 (6 bases). CDR3 size: 14 residues. Trimming removed 9 bases from V and 4 bases from J, with 15 bases in between. The V gene's germline CDR1 is LNHDA and CDR2 SQIVND (reference sequence). CDR3 coding DNA: TGTGCCAGCATAAGACTAGTTGGCACCGGGGAGCTGTTTTTT. Translated, it gives CASIRLVGTGELFF. The entire variable domain, with the rest obtained from reference TRBV19 and TRBJ2-2, is as follows: DGGITQSPKYLFRKEGQNVTLSCEQNLNHDAMYWYRQDPGQGLRLIYYSQIVNDFQKGDIAEGYSVSREKKESFPLTVTSAQKNPTAFYLCASIRLVGTGELFFGEGSRLTVL.

The chain has TRBV14 and TRBJ2-1, with 8 bases that match TRBD2. The CDR3 spans 18 residues. The junction had 12 bases not matched to a gene; V was cut back by 3 bases and J by 2 bases. CDR1 SGHDN and CDR2 FVKESK come from the germline V gene. The CDR3 sequence: CASSQGLSGSFAYNEQFF. CDR3 sequence (DNA): TGTGCCAGCAGCCAGGGATTAAGCGGGAGTTTCGCCTACAATGAGCAGTTCTTC. Full variable domain (rest looked up from reference TRBV14 and TRBJ2-1): EAGVTQFPSHSVIEKGQTVTLRCDPISGHDNLYWYRRVMGKEIKFLLHFVKESKQDESGMPNNRFLAERTGGTYSTLKVQPAELEDSGVYFCASSQGLSGSFAYNEQFFGPGTRLTVL.

V and J are TRBV6-5 and TRBJ2-7, with no clear D. In germline, CDR1 is MNHEY, CDR2 SVGAGI. V was trimmed by 8 bases and J by 6 bases, leaving 14 bases between them. The CDR3 runs to 12 residues. The CDR3 sequence: CASGPNGGEQYF. CDR3 nucleotide sequence: TGTGCCAGCGGACCTAATGGTGGCGAGCAGTACTTC.

The V gene is TRBV6-5, the J gene TRBJ1-5; no firm D call. Germline V lookup: CDR1 MNHEY, CDR2 SVGAGI. V lost 0 bases and J 2 bases, leaving 5 bases between the germline ends. The CDR3 contains 14 residues. For the CDR3, the DNA is TGTGCCAGCAGTTACTCGCCCGGCAATCAGCCCCAGCATTTT. Translation gives CASSYSPGNQPQHF.

This chain uses TRBV9 with TRBJ2-1; D perhaps matches TRBD2 (5 bases). The V end lost 4 bases, the J end lost 5 bases, and 16 bases lay between the germline ends. The CDR3 is made up of 15 amino acids. Per germline, CDR1 SGDLS and CDR2 YYNGEE. The chain's CDR3 is CASSPRTRTHNEQFF. CDR3 coding DNA: TGTGCCAGCAGCCCCCGTACTAGGACCCACAATGAGCAGTTCTTC.

This clone was counted a few times. The V call is TRBV9, the J call TRBJ1-1, with TRBD1 as a possible D gene (5 bases). CDR1 and CDR2 (germline): SGDLS, YYNGEE. There are 14 residues in the CDR3. V lost 3 bases to trimming and J lost 4 bases, with 13 bases between them. The CDR3 sequence is CASSARAKSTEAFF. The CDR3 DNA follows: TGTGCCAGCAGCGCCAGGGCGAAAAGCACTGAAGCTTTCTTT.

The chain joins TRBV25-1 to TRBJ1-5, with D unresolved. Per germline, CDR1 MGHDK and CDR2 SYGVNS. This CDR3 is 17 amino acids long. Trimming removed 7 bases at V and 2 bases at J, with 21 bases between. DNA of the CDR3: TGTGCCAGCAAGAAAAGGTGGGGTATAGGAGGCAATCAGCCCCAGCATTTT. Amino acid sequence: CASKKRWGIGGNQPQHF.

The chain carries TRBV10-3 and TRBJ2-5; D uncertain. This CDR3 is 13 amino acids long. Germline loops: CDR1 ENHRY, CDR2 SYGVKD. V was clipped by 0 bases and J by 5 bases, with 7 bases between them. This chain's CDR3 is CAISESLQETQYF. As DNA, the CDR3 is TGTGCCATCAGTGAGTCGCTTCAGGAGACCCAGTACTTC.

The chain links TRBV7-2 to TRBJ2-7, with D tentatively TRBD2 (6 bases). This CDR3 spans 15 amino acids. V shed 5 bases and J shed 0 bases, with 14 bases lying between them. Germline V gene sequence: CDR1 SGHTA, CDR2 FQGNSA. The chain's CDR3 is CASSLGRGLSYEQYF. The CDR3 coding sequence is TGTGCCAGCAGCCTGGGGCGGGGACTCTCCTACGAGCAGTACTTC.

This clone was seen just once. The J gene is TRBJ2-3, the V gene TRBV9, with 8 nucleotides matching TRBD2. Germline assignment: CDR1 SGDLS and CDR2 YYNGEE. Trimming took 0 bases from V and 4 from J; bases not matched to a gene: 4. This CDR3 is built from 15 residues. CDR3 amino acids: CASSVGSTSADTQYF. The CDR3 nucleotides are TGTGCCAGCAGCGTAGGGTCGACTAGCGCAGATACGCAGTATTTT.

This chain links TRBV5-1 with TRBJ2-7, with D maybe TRBD1 (6 bases). The germline V gene has CDR1 SGHRS and CDR2 YFSETQ. Deletions cut 4 bases from V and 0 bases from J, with 11 bases between. The CDR3 loop spans 14 amino acids. Written as DNA, the CDR3 is TGCGCCAGCAGCATGGACAGTTTCTCCTACGAGCAGTACTTC. Translating it yields CASSMDSFSYEQYF. The entire variable domain, with the rest obtained from reference TRBV5-1 and TRBJ2-7, is as follows: KAGVTQTPRYLIKTRGQQVTLSCSPISGHRSVSWYQQTPGQGLQFLFEYFSETQRNKGNFPGRFSGRQFSNSRSEMNVSTLELGDSALYLCASSMDSFSYEQYFGPGTRLTVT.

The chain links TRBV29-1 to TRBJ1-3, with D maybe TRBD1 (5 bases). The CDR3 contains 12 residues. The germline CDR1 and CDR2 sequences are SQVTM and ANQGSEA. V lost 4 bases to trimming and J lost 8 bases, with 12 bases between them. The CDR3 bases are TGCAGCGTTGGGAGGGGTGGTGACACCATATATTTT. Translated, it gives CSVGRGGDTIYF.